The 17 T cell receptor beta chains below come from one sample, sequenced in a study of cytomegalovirus exposure and HLA in healthy donors. The PCR had 60 Vbeta and 13 Jbeta primers. Clones were sequenced by immunoSEQ multiplex PCR, and TCRdb holds only the in-frame ones, with some missing. Of roughly 120,000 clones in the sample, approximately 80% were seen once. Sequencing was carried out using PBMCs. These TCRs come from a middle-aged man in good health and CMV-seronegative.

This clone was detected a few times. The chain employs TRBV6-5 and TRBJ2-7; 9 bases map to TRBD1. The CDR3 has 14 amino acids. Looked up from germline, CDR1 is MNHEY and CDR2 is SVGAGI. V trimming: 8 bases; J trimming: 5 bases; junction bases outside the gene matches: 10. CDR3 DNA: TGTGCCAGCGGGGCAGGAACAGGGGGCAACGAGCAGTACTTC. Protein: CASGAGTGGNEQYF.

The chain uses TRBV27 and TRBJ2-5; D ambiguous. V was shortened by 6 bases and J by 5 bases, with 16 bases between the two germline ends. The CDR3 has 14 residues. Per germline, CDR1 MNHEY and CDR2 SMNVEV (reference sequence). The chain's CDR3 is CASRVFTGGETQYF. The CDR3 DNA follows: TGTGCCAGCAGAGTATTTACGGGTGGTGAGACCCAGTACTTC.

This chain links TRBV4-3 with TRBJ1-5, with 7 bases aligning to TRBD1. This CDR3 contains 15 residues. Unmatched junction bases numbered 7, after V lost 0 bases and J lost 8 bases. Germline V gives CDR1 LGHNA, CDR2 YSLEER. In DNA form, the CDR3 reads TGCGCCAGCAGCCAAGATTTGACAGGGTTGAAGCCCCAGCATTTT. This sequence encodes CASSQDLTGLKPQHF.

The chain uses TRBV27 and TRBJ2-3; D is perhaps TRBD1 (6 bases). Trimming took 6 bases from V and 4 from J, leaving 14 bases between them. CDR1 is MNHEY, CDR2 SMNVEV, per germline (reference sequence). The CDR3 has 14 residues. CDR3 sequence reads: CASSKPHRADTQYF. For the CDR3, the DNA is TGTGCCAGCAGCAAACCCCACAGGGCAGATACGCAGTATTTT.

The J gene is TRBJ1-1, the V gene TRBV4-3, with D unresolved. V lost 0 bases and J lost 3, with 8 bases in between. Germline loops: CDR1 LGHNA, CDR2 YSLEER. The CDR3 has 14 residues. This CDR3 is CASSQESRDTEAFF. As DNA, the CDR3 is TGCGCCAGCAGCCAAGAGTCTCGGGACACTGAAGCTTTCTTT.

This chain links TRBV19 with TRBJ1-2; 10 bases fit TRBD1. Germline CDR1 LNHDA, CDR2 SQIVND (reference sequence). The CDR3 spans 15 residues. V dropped 3 bases and J dropped 4; count of bases not matched to a gene: 5. The CDR3 spells CASSILGQGSYGYTF. The CDR3 region has the DNA TGTGCCAGTAGTATTTTGGGACAGGGGAGCTATGGCTACACCTTC.

This sequence joins TRBV19 and TRBJ1-3, with D perhaps TRBD1 (6 bases). Germline-derived CDR1 and CDR2 are LNHDA and SQIVND (reference sequence). V was shortened by 6 bases and J by 4 bases, with 19 bases between the two germline ends. CDR3 length: 16 residues. As DNA, the CDR3 is TGTGCCAGTAGCCTTGACCCAGGGGTGGCCGGAAACACCATATATTTT. It codes for CASSLDPGVAGNTIYF.

On this clone: A junction end diverges from the germline sequence, so it may reflect a read error. The V call is TRBV10-3, the J call TRBJ2-6, with 8 bases matching TRBD2. The length of the CDR3 is 21 residues. In germline, CDR1 is ENHRY, CDR2 SYGVKD. The chain's CDR3 is CAISESTREGGAASGANGLTF. In nucleotides, the CDR3 is TGTGCCATCAGTGAGTCGACTCGGGAGGGGGGCGCCGCCTCTGGGGCCAACGGCCTGACTTTC.

The V call is TRBV4-3, the J call TRBJ2-1; D might be TRBD2 (5 bases). Germline V gene sequence: CDR1 LGHNA, CDR2 YSLEER. V gave up 4 bases and J gave up 7 bases, with 14 bases separating them. The CDR3 runs to 14 residues. The CDR3 DNA follows: TGCGCCAGCAGCCCGTCTGGCCGGGGTAATGAGCAGTTCTTC. Residues: CASSPSGRGNEQFF.

The chain uses TRBV7-6 and TRBJ2-5; 8 bases align to TRBD2. This CDR3 has 16 residues. Germline V gene sequence: CDR1 SGHVS, CDR2 FNYEAQ. With V trimmed by 2 bases and J by 4 bases, 9 bases remained unmatched. Here the CDR3 DNA reads TGTGCCAGCAGCTTAACTAGCGGAGTGTGGGGAGAGACCCAGTACTTC. Translation: CASSLTSGVWGETQYF.

The chain uses TRBV7-2 and TRBJ1-1; 7 bases fit TRBD1. The V gene's germline CDR1 is SGHTA and CDR2 FQGNSA. J gave up 6 bases and V 1 base, and 5 bases lay outside the gene matches. This CDR3 is built from 14 residues. CDR3 loop: CASSLGQTGSEAFF. DNA for the CDR3: TGTGCCAGCAGCTTAGGCCAGACAGGGTCTGAAGCTTTCTTT. Drawing the rest from reference TRBV7-2 and TRBJ1-1, the complete variable domain is GAGVSQSPSNKVTEKGKDVELRCDPISGHTALYWYRQSLGQGLEFLIYFQGNSAPDKSGLPSDRFSAERTGGSVSTLTIQRTQQEDSAVYLCASSLGQTGSEAFFGQGTRLTVV.

This sequence joins TRBV4-3 and TRBJ1-1, with unresolved D. Germline V CDR1 and CDR2: LGHNA, YSLEER. Trimming pared 0 bases from V and 3 bases from J, leaving 8 bases between. This CDR3 is built from 14 residues. The CDR3 spells CASSQETLYTEAFF. CDR3 in DNA: TGCGCCAGCAGCCAAGAGACTCTTTACACTGAAGCTTTCTTT.

V usage is TRBV5-6 and J usage is TRBJ2-7; D ambiguous. The CDR3 sequence is 13 residues long. Germline-derived CDR1 and CDR2 are SGHDT and YYEEEE. V lost 2 bases and J lost 2, with 8 bases in between. Here the CDR3 DNA reads TGTGCCAGCAGCTTTGGCCGAACCTACGAGCAGTACTTC. As protein: CASSFGRTYEQYF.

The J gene is TRBJ2-7, the V gene TRBV5-1; D is unclear. CDR3 length equals 15 residues. The ends were cut back, 0 bases at V and 0 bases at J, with 10 bases in the middle. CDR1 is SGHRS, CDR2 YFSETQ, per germline. This CDR3 is CASSLVPGDSYEQYF. The CDR3 nucleotides are TGCGCCAGCAGCTTGGTCCCGGGTGACTCCTACGAGCAGTACTTC.

The genes are TRBV10-3 and TRBJ2-7, with 8 bases identical to TRBD1. CDR1 and CDR2 from the germline V gene are ENHRY and SYGVKD. The CDR3 spans 14 residues. V shed 5 bases and J 4 bases; nucleotides not matched to a gene: 7. CDR3 region: CAISSNRGFYEQYF. DNA of the CDR3: TGTGCCATCAGTTCTAACAGGGGGTTTTACGAGCAGTACTTC.

V and J are TRBV11-3 and TRBJ2-5; perhaps TRBD2 as D (6 bases). Germline V lookup: CDR1 SGHNT, CDR2 YENEEA. Trimming removed 6 bases at V and 1 base at J, with 9 bases between. The length of the CDR3 is 13 residues. CDR3 region: CASSRDSQETQYF. Here the CDR3 DNA reads TGTGCCAGCAGTCGGGACTCCCAAGAGACCCAGTACTTC.

This chain joins TRBV28 and TRBJ2-1; D gene uncertain. There are 16 residues in the CDR3. In germline, CDR1 is MDHEN, CDR2 SYDVKM. The V end lost 7 bases, the J end lost 0 bases, and 16 bases lay between the germline ends. This chain's CDR3 is CASKTPVLSSYNEQFF. The CDR3 region has the DNA TGTGCCAGCAAAACCCCGGTCCTATCCTCCTACAATGAGCAGTTCTTC.